This TCR beta chain came from a study of a mutant IDH1 vaccine in newly diagnosed glioma. Trimming took off 4 bases at V and 7 bases at J, with 14 bases between the two ends. The CDR3 spans 14 residues. The V gene's germline CDR1 is SGHNT and CDR2 YENEEA. Documented time point: baseline, week 1 (first vaccination visit). The treatment denotes: pre-vaccination baseline after standard-of-care therapy. Clones were sequenced by immunoSEQ multiplex PCR, and TCRdb holds only the in-frame ones, with some missing. The data contain 65,000 to 70,000 clones, about 86% of them singletons. This sequence originates from a man between 25 and 39 years old with glioma. The sample in question was PBMCs, obtained from a glioma patient treated with radiotherapy, temozolomide or both. The J gene is TRBJ1-3, the V gene TRBV11-3; weak D call: TRBD1 (6 bases). The CDR3 loop reads CASSSHNQGNTIYF. Here the CDR3 DNA reads TGTGCCAGCAGCTCACACAACCAGGGGAACACCATATATTTT.